This TCR beta chain emerged from a study of tissue T cells after allogeneic stem cell transplantation. Repertoires were generated with immunoSEQ multiplex PCR, while TCRdb's copy carries only in-frame clones and drops some. Among over 40,000 clones, around 66% were seen once, and the ten largest hold about 0.55%. With regard to this clone: Here the gene names and germline are mouse. The CDR3 end lies 1 residue beyond the end of the read and is filled in from the germline J gene.

This CDR3 has 16 amino acids. The V gene lost 4 bases and the J gene lost 0 bases, with 16 bases spanning the gap. The germline V gene encodes CDR1 GKSSPN and CDR2 SITVG. This clonotype was sampled from a pool of C57BL/6 mice in good health. The chain carries TRBV31 and TRBJ1-3, with D tentatively TRBD1 (6 bases). The sequenced sample consisted of sorted cells pooled from one or two spleens. The CDR3 loop reads CAWTPAGANSGNTLYF. The sequenced part of the CDR3 DNA is TGTGCCTGGACCCCCGCGGGGGCCAATTCTGGAAATACGCTCTAT.